One sample yielded the 23 T cell receptor beta chains listed below, sequenced in a study of graft-versus-host responses after intestinal transplantation. Method: immunoSEQ multiplex PCR; TCRdb's copy keeps in-frame clones and lacks some. The sample lists about 39,000 clones, roughly 86% occurring once. This material consisted of PBMCs, taken 267 days after transplant. Source of these receptors: a human patient who received an intestinal transplant, so some T cells may come from the graft donor.

The V call is TRBV11-2, the J call TRBJ2-3, with D maybe TRBD2 (6 bases). The CDR3 is made up of 15 amino acids. With 4 bases removed from V and 0 bases from J, the gap between germline ends came to 11 bases. In germline, CDR1 is SGHAT, CDR2 FQNNGV. This CDR3 reads CASSSGTSSTDTQYF. In DNA, the CDR3 is TGTGCCAGCAGCTCGGGGACTTCGAGCACAGATACGCAGTATTTT.

This chain uses TRBV28 with TRBJ1-1; D possibly corresponds to TRBD1 (5 bases). V shed 7 bases and J shed 0 bases, with 24 bases lying between them. The CDR3 covers 18 residues. Germline V gives CDR1 MDHEN, CDR2 SYDVKM. The CDR3 loop is CASTYPRGPHLLNTEAFF. The CDR3 region has the DNA TGTGCCAGCACCTATCCTAGGGGTCCTCACCTACTGAACACTGAAGCTTTCTTT. The full variable domain, completed using reference TRBV28 and TRBJ1-1, is DVKVTQSSRYLVKRTGEKVFLECVQDMDHENMFWYRQDPGLGLRLIYFSYDVKMKEKGDIPEGYSVSREKKERFSLILESASTNQTSMYLCASTYPRGPHLLNTEAFFGQGTRLTVV.

The chain links TRBV30 to TRBJ2-7, with D perhaps matching TRBD2 (7 bases). The V and J ends lost 2 bases and 3 bases respectively, with 11 bases between them. This CDR3 contains 13 residues. Germline CDR1 reads GTSNPN; CDR2 reads SVGIG (reference sequence). In nucleotides, the CDR3 is TGTGCCTGGAGTTTAGGGGGGGGCTACGAGCAGTACTTC. Its translation is CAWSLGGGYEQYF.

This clone was seen more than once but under ten times. The CDR3 DNA is TGTGCCAGCAGCCCCGGGACTAGCGGGGGAAATGAGCAGTTCTTC. This translates into CASSPGTSGGNEQFF. This sequence joins TRBV13 and TRBJ2-1; TRBD2 matches at 14 bases. Germline CDR1 PRHDT, CDR2 FYEKMQ (reference sequence). The CDR3 length is 15 residues. The ends lost 5 bases at V and 7 bases at J; junction bases unmatched: 4.

This clone was observed once. The chain couples TRBV28 to TRBJ2-7, with 9 bases aligning to TRBD1. The trim removed 5 bases at V and 3 bases at J, leaving 8 bases unmatched. This CDR3 comprises 15 residues. Germline CDR1 reads MDHEN; CDR2 reads SYDVKM. The CDR3 spells CASSVTGGQLYEQYF. The CDR3 DNA is TGTGCCAGCAGTGTAACAGGGGGCCAGCTCTACGAGCAGTACTTC.

The chain uses TRBV19 and TRBJ1-3; no reliable D call. The CDR3 covers 12 residues. CDR1 LNHDA and CDR2 SQIVND come from the germline V gene (reference sequence). Trimming pared 7 bases from V and 3 bases from J, leaving 7 bases between. The CDR3 bases are TGTGCCAGTAAGCCCAATGGAAACACCATATATTTT. Its protein is CASKPNGNTIYF.

The CDR3 sequence: CASSLAGGAGNEKLFF. The CDR3 nucleotides read TGCGCCAGCAGCTTGGCCGGGGGGGCTGGTAATGAAAAACTGTTTTTT. The rearrangement links TRBV5-1 to TRBJ1-4; D perhaps matches TRBD1 (6 bases). V was shortened by 0 bases and J by 4 bases, with 13 bases between the two germline ends. The germline V gene encodes CDR1 SGHRS and CDR2 YFSETQ. The CDR3 extends over 16 amino acids.

The chain combines TRBV6-1 with TRBJ2-2, with D perhaps TRBD1 or TRBD2 (5 bases each). Germline-derived CDR1 and CDR2 are MNHNS and SASEGT. Trimming cost V 2 bases and J 5 bases, with 15 bases left between them. CDR3 length equals 16 residues. The CDR3 is CASSEFESGRTGELFF. The DNA of the CDR3 is TGTGCCAGCAGTGAATTTGAATCGGGGCGGACCGGGGAGCTGTTTTTT.

The chain recombines TRBV28 with TRBJ1-1, with TRBD1 as a possible D gene (5 bases). Germline CDR1 is MDHEN and CDR2 is SYDVKM. This CDR3 is 14 amino acids long. With 3 bases removed from V and 6 bases from J, the gap between germline ends came to 14 bases. The CDR3 DNA reads TGTGCCAGCAGTTTTGTAGACGGGGGTTCTGAAGCTTTCTTT. Amino acids: CASSFVDGGSEAFF.

V and J are TRBV19 and TRBJ1-1, with 9 bases identical to TRBD1. Germline CDR1 and CDR2: LNHDA and SQIVND (reference sequence). The CDR3 has 12 residues. The J segment lost 10 bases and the V segment lost 10 bases, leaving 10 bases of the junction unmatched. The DNA for the CDR3 is TGTGCCACCCAGGGACAGGGTGGTGGAGCTTTCTTT. Its translation is CATQGQGGGAFF.

The V gene is TRBV6-5, the J gene TRBJ2-7; D tentatively fits TRBD1 or TRBD2 (5 bases each). CDR1 and CDR2 from the germline V gene are MNHEY and SVGAGI. CDR3 length: 13 amino acids. Trimming pared 5 bases from V and 6 bases from J, leaving 14 bases between. CDR3 region: CASSRDRWSEQYF. CDR3 DNA sequence: TGTGCCAGCAGTCGGGACCGGTGGAGCGAGCAGTACTTC.

This sequence joins TRBV13 and TRBJ1-1; D unclear. V was clipped by 4 bases and J by 5 bases, with 11 bases between them. From germline, CDR1 is PRHDT and CDR2 FYEKMQ (reference sequence). The CDR3 runs 13 residues. The CDR3 nucleotides are TGTGCCAGCAGCTCTTATCCGTGGACTGAAGCTTTCTTT. Translated: CASSSYPWTEAFF.

This clone appeared once. Other DNA sequences of this sample code for an identical CDR3. This chain connects TRBV7-9 to TRBJ2-1; unclear D gene. The germline V and J ends were trimmed by 1 base and 6 bases, with 4 bases remaining between them. The CDR3 contains 12 residues. From germline, CDR1 is SEHNR and CDR2 FQNEAQ (reference sequence). CDR3 sequence: CASSLGRNEQFF. DNA for the CDR3: TGTGCCAGCAGCTTAGGGCGCAATGAGCAGTTCTTC.

The J gene is TRBJ1-2, the V gene TRBV5-1; tentatively, D is TRBD1 (6 bases). The V gene's germline CDR1 is SGHRS and CDR2 YFSETQ. V lost 6 bases, J lost 6 bases, and 27 bases lay in between. This CDR3 region has 17 residues. The CDR3 DNA is TGCGCCAGCACCACCCGAAGGAGAGACGACAGGAAGGATGGCTACACCTTC. Its protein is CASTTRRRDDRKDGYTF.

The CDR3 sequence is CASSLAGLAGFQETQYF. CDR3 in DNA: TGCGCCAGCAGCTTGGCCGGACTAGCGGGGTTCCAAGAGACCCAGTACTTC. The chain combines TRBV5-1 with TRBJ2-5, with 12 bases identical to TRBD2. J lost 1 base, V lost 0 bases, and 4 bases had no gene match. The CDR3 totals 17 residues. Germline CDR1 reads SGHRS; CDR2 reads YFSETQ.

The chain is built from TRBV4-1 and TRBJ2-7; 7 nucleotides match TRBD1. V was pared by 8 bases and J by 3 bases, with 7 bases of the junction left unmatched. This CDR3 spans 13 amino acids. CDR1 and CDR2 (germline): MGHRA, YSYEKL. For the CDR3, the DNA is TGCGCCAGCGGGCCCCGGGACAGCTACGAGCAGTACTTC. This translates into CASGPRDSYEQYF.

The CDR3 bases are TGTGCCAGCAGCTTAGACTCGACGGCCCCCCGTGGCGGGGAGCTGTTTTTT. Translation: CASSLDSTAPRGGELFF. The V and J genes are TRBV11-3 and TRBJ2-2; D is unresolved. CDR1 and CDR2 from the germline V gene are SGHNT and YENEEA. CDR3 length: 17 residues. The V and J ends lost 0 bases and 7 bases respectively, with 18 bases between them.

The chain uses TRBV4-1 and TRBJ2-1; D not resolved. Trimming removed 4 bases at V and 0 bases at J, with 13 bases between. The germline gives CDR1 MGHRA, CDR2 YSYEKL. The CDR3 is 16 residues long. This chain's CDR3 is CASSPLRHSSYNEQFF. The CDR3 DNA sequence: TGCGCCAGCAGCCCCTTAAGGCATAGCTCCTACAATGAGCAGTTCTTC.

The chain couples TRBV11-2 to TRBJ2-7, with unresolved D. V was pared by 1 base and J by 4 bases, with 8 bases between. CDR1 is SGHAT and CDR2 is FQNNGV in the germline V gene. The CDR3 sequence is 13 residues long. The DNA of the CDR3 is TGTGCCAGCAGCTTAGTAGATACTTACGAGCAGTACTTC. This translates into CASSLVDTYEQYF.

This chain links TRBV4-1 with TRBJ2-5; TRBD2 matches 9 bases. This CDR3 region has 20 residues. V shed 4 bases and J 5 bases; nucleotides not matched to a gene: 23. Germline CDR1 and CDR2: MGHRA and YSYEKL. The CDR3 DNA reads as TGCGCCAGCAGCCTAAGGTGGTTGGAGCGGGGGGCCCCCCGGGGGGAGACCCAGTACTTC. It is translated as CASSLRWLERGAPRGETQYF.

This chain connects TRBV6-5 to TRBJ2-7, with 11 bases lining up with TRBD1. Unmatched junction bases numbered 4, after V lost 6 bases and J lost 3 bases. Germline values: CDR1 MNHEY, CDR2 SVGAGI. CDR3 size: 14 residues. The DNA for the CDR3 is TGTGCCAGCAGCAGGGGGACAGGGGGCTACGAGCAGTACTTC. Amino acids: CASSRGTGGYEQYF.

The CDR3 nucleotides are TGTGCCAGCAGCGTAGTTGGACAGGGGGCTCGGACTGAAGCTTTCTTT. This sequence encodes CASSVVGQGARTEAFF. The chain joins TRBV9 to TRBJ1-1; TRBD1 agrees at 11 bases. The CDR3 is made up of 16 amino acids. The V gene's germline CDR1 is SGDLS and CDR2 YYNGEE. Trimming at V came to 0 bases and at J to 5 bases, leaving 6 bases not matched to a gene.

On this clone itself: Other DNA sequences in the sample encode the same CDR3. V gene TRBV18 combines with J gene TRBJ1-1; a weak D match, TRBD1 (5 bases). The germline CDR1 and CDR2 sequences are KGHSH and LQKENI. The CDR3 spans 15 residues. Trimming took 0 bases from V and 6 from J, leaving 14 bases between them. CDR3 nucleotide sequence: TGTGCCAGCTCACCACCATACTTGTCGGGGGCTGAAGCTTTCTTT. Translated, it gives CASSPPYLSGAEAFF.